Each of the 25 T cell receptor beta chains below was sequenced from the same sample in a study of Graves' ophthalmopathy and Graves' hyperthyroidism. Beta-chain TCR CDR3 regions were amplified from RNA transcripts. First-round RT-PCR relied on HTBI primers, and a second-round multiplex PCR came next. Via MiXCR, TCRdb re-called the multiplex PCR reads, giving one row per CDR3 protein. The sample has nearly 400,000 distinct CDR3 sequences; approximately 20% are singletons. Sequenced sample: peripheral blood. Receptors were obtained from a young woman with Graves' ophthalmopathy.

The chain uses TRBV25-1 and TRBJ1-5; 8 bases are a match to TRBD1. CDR3 length equals 17 residues. Trimming cost V 5 bases and J 0 bases; bases outside gene matches: 9. Per the germline V gene, CDR1 is MGHDK and CDR2 is SYGVNS. The CDR3 reads CASSLSRTGRSNQPQHF. The CDR3 coding sequence is TGTGCCAGCAGTCTATCCCGGACAGGGCGTAGCAATCAGCCCCAGCATTTT.

In its sample, this clonotype was seen many times. V is TRBV6-2 or TRBV6-3 and J is TRBJ2-7; TRBD2 aligns across 10 bases. This CDR3 is built from 17 residues. The V gene end was trimmed by 6 bases and the J gene end by 0 bases; junction bases not matched to a gene: 11. Germline loops: CDR1 MNHEY, CDR2 SVGEGT. The CDR3 sequence: CASRPPGLAQLSYEQYF. Written as DNA, the CDR3 is TGTGCCAGCAGGCCACCGGGACTAGCGCAACTCTCCTACGAGCAGTACTTC.

In this sample, this clonotype turned up once. Given a much more abundant clone one base away, this may be a read error. The genes are TRBV5-5 and TRBJ1-1; 10 bases fit TRBD1. This CDR3 spans 14 amino acids. The germline CDR1 and CDR2 sequences are SGHKS and YYEKEE (reference sequence). V lost 4 bases, J lost 8 bases, and 8 bases stayed unmatched. The CDR3 nucleotides are TGTGCCAGCAGCGCCATCCCGGGACAGGGGGAAGCTTTCTTT. This translates into CASSAIPGQGEAFF.

This clonotype was found many times. The V gene is TRBV4-1, the J gene TRBJ1-3; no firm D call. CDR1 MGHRA and CDR2 YSYEKL come from the germline V gene. This CDR3 comprises 13 residues. Deletions cut 4 bases from V and 4 bases from J, with 8 bases between. The CDR3 region has the DNA TGCGCCAGCAGCCCAGTAGGAGGAAACACCATATATTTT. Translation: CASSPVGGNTIYF.

This clonotype was recorded at least ten times. The CDR3 end shows no conserved phenylalanine or tryptophan, and so a read error is likely. The chain carries TRBV6-2 or TRBV6-3 and TRBJ2-2, with 9 nucleotides matching TRBD1. The CDR3 loop spans 14 amino acids. Germline V gives CDR1 MNHEY, CDR2 SVGEGT. After removal of 5 bases from V and 6 bases from J, the junction contained 4 bases not matched to a gene. Written as DNA, the CDR3 is TGTGCCAGCAGTCGGGACAGGGACGCCGGGGAGCTGTTTCTT. Translating gives CASSRDRDAGELFL.

In this sample, this clonotype turned up many times. The chain carries TRBV6-2 or TRBV6-3 and TRBJ2-7; 8 bases match TRBD1. The CDR3 is 17 residues long. V shed 2 bases, J shed 6 bases, and the junction held 15 bases outside the gene matches. Germline lookup yields CDR1 MNHEY and CDR2 SVGEGT. DNA for the CDR3: TGTGCCAGCAGTTACCCAGGGGGCAACGGGTCGGCGTGCGAGCAGTACTTC. Residues: CASSYPGGNGSACEQYF.

This clonotype was counted at least ten times. The chain has TRBV6-1 and TRBJ1-2, with D possibly being TRBD1 (5 bases). Germline CDR1 reads MNHNS; CDR2 reads SASEGT. This CDR3 region has 13 residues. The V end was cut by 6 bases, the J end by 6 bases, with 14 bases between. The chain's CDR3 is CASRAGEGNGYTF. In DNA, the CDR3 is TGTGCCAGCAGGGCGGGGGAAGGGAATGGCTACACCTTC.

This clonotype was recorded many times. This rearrangement joins TRBV7-8 to TRBJ1-2, with D maybe TRBD1 (5 bases). The CDR3 is 14 residues long. Germline CDR1 and CDR2: SGHVS and FQNEAQ. Trimming cost V 1 base and J 5 bases, with 11 bases left between them. CDR3 bases: TGTGCCAGCAGCTTAGAGGGCCAGGGTTATGGCTACACCTTC. Its protein is CASSLEGQGYGYTF.

This clonotype has ten or more counts. J is TRBJ1-6 and V is TRBV20-1; perhaps TRBD1 as D (6 bases). The V gene's germline CDR1 is DFQATT and CDR2 SNEGSKA (reference sequence). Trimming cost V 3 bases and J 3 bases, with 12 bases left between them. The CDR3 runs to 15 residues. CDR3 sequence (DNA): TGCAGTGCTAGGCCCAACAGGGACTATAATTCACCCCTCCACTTT. It specifies CSARPNRDYNSPLHF.

CDR3 amino acids: CATSRDRVETQYF. The CDR3 bases are TGTGCCACCAGCAGGGACAGGGTGGAGACCCAGTACTTC. The chain is built from TRBV15 and TRBJ2-5; 8 bases fit TRBD1. The germline V gene has CDR1 LNHNV and CDR2 YYDKDF (reference sequence). V shed 3 bases and J 5 bases; nucleotides not matched to a gene: 2. The CDR3 runs to 13 residues.

This clonotype came up many times. The rearrangement uses TRBV11-2 and TRBJ2-7, with D uncertain. This CDR3 contains 16 residues. Trimming removed 3 bases from V and 2 bases from J, with 17 bases in between. CDR1 is SGHAT, CDR2 FQNNGV, per germline. DNA for the CDR3: TGTGCCAGCAGCTTGCCATACCGGACGGCCACCTACGAGCAGTACTTC. Its protein is CASSLPYRTATYEQYF.

This clonotype occurred many times. J is TRBJ1-5 and V is TRBV28, with D hard to call. CDR1 MDHEN and CDR2 SYDVKM come from the germline V gene. Trimming stripped 5 bases from V and 9 bases from J, with 11 bases between. This CDR3 contains 12 residues. The CDR3 region is CASSQPYWPQHF. For the CDR3, the DNA is TGTGCCAGCAGTCAGCCCTATTGGCCCCAGCATTTT.

The sample holds many counts of this clonotype. The chain has TRBV11-2 and TRBJ1-3; maybe TRBD1 (6 bases). The CDR3 extends over 14 amino acids. Per germline, CDR1 SGHAT and CDR2 FQNNGV. V lost 3 bases and J lost 5, with 11 bases in between. CDR3 sequence reads: CASSFRDTRNTIYF. CDR3 nucleotide sequence: TGTGCCAGCAGCTTCCGGGACACCCGAAACACCATATATTTT.

As regards this clonotype: One base away lies a much larger clone, so this may be a sequencing read error. The chain has TRBV7-2 and TRBJ2-7, with 7 bases that match TRBD2. The CDR3 totals 15 residues. Germline CDR1 SGHTA, CDR2 FQGNSA. CDR3 loop: CVSSRGVDAAYEQYF. Here the CDR3 DNA reads TGTGTCAGCAGCCGGGGGGTGGACGCAGCCTACGAGCAGTACTTC.

This clonotype was observed many times. V gene TRBV11-2 combines with J gene TRBJ2-7, with a tentative D call TRBD2 (5 bases). V gave up 1 base and J gave up 1 base, with 14 bases separating them. The CDR3 has 16 amino acids. The V gene's germline CDR1 is SGHAT and CDR2 FQNNGV. The CDR3 region is CASSLVEFDYSYEQYF. The CDR3 DNA follows: TGTGCCAGCAGCTTAGTAGAATTTGACTATTCCTACGAGCAGTACTTC.

This clonotype was counted at least ten times. The chain is built from TRBV6-1 and TRBJ2-5; maybe TRBD2 (7 bases). In germline, CDR1 is MNHNS, CDR2 SASEGT. The CDR3 covers 18 residues. V dropped 2 bases and J dropped 0 bases, with 19 bases sitting between them. This CDR3 reads CASSEWGGRTLYQETQYF. The CDR3 DNA reads as TGTGCCAGCAGTGAATGGGGGGGCCGGACCCTATACCAAGAGACCCAGTACTTC.

This clonotype was seen ten or more times. CDR3 DNA: TGTGCCAGCAGACTACCGGGACCAACGGCCTACGAGCAGTACTTC. This codes for CASRLPGPTAYEQYF. This sequence joins TRBV6-2 or TRBV6-3 and TRBJ2-7; D possibly uses TRBD1 or TRBD2 (5 bases each). The CDR3 has 15 amino acids. Trimming stripped 6 bases from V and 2 bases from J, with 17 bases between. Germline-derived CDR1 and CDR2 are MNHEY and SVGEGT.

This clonotype has a count of ten or more. The CDR3 coding sequence is TGTGCCAGCAGCTTAACGTCCGTATCAAGGGTGCAGTACTTC. This sequence encodes CASSLTSVSRVQYF. The chain couples TRBV7-3 to TRBJ2-7; no definite D call. Trimming took 0 bases from V and 9 from J, leaving 15 bases between them. This CDR3 comprises 14 residues. Germline CDR1 SGHTA, CDR2 FQGTGA.

This chain links TRBV11-2 with TRBJ2-5; TRBD2 matches at 7 bases. The J call may be faulty, since TRBJ2-1 better matches the DNA end. The CDR3 has 15 residues. Germline lookup yields CDR1 SGHAT and CDR2 FQNNGV. The CDR3 loop is CASSLDGGGYNEQFF. DNA of the CDR3: TGTGCCAGCAGCTTAGACGGCGGGGGCTACAATGAGCAGTTCTTC.

This clonotype was counted at least ten times. The chain employs TRBV29-1 and TRBJ2-5, with TRBD2 identical over 8 bases. CDR3 length: 12 residues. Looked up from germline, CDR1 is SQVTM and CDR2 is ANQGSEA. V was pared by 7 bases and J by 4 bases, with 5 bases of the junction left unmatched. CDR3 protein: CSAPGGGETQYF. For the CDR3, the DNA is TGCAGCGCCCCGGGAGGGGGAGAGACCCAGTACTTC.

This clonotype was detected many times. The J gene is TRBJ2-5, the V gene TRBV20-1, with 10 bases aligning to TRBD2. V trimming: 5 bases; J trimming: 3 bases; junction bases outside the gene matches: 6. Germline V gene data show CDR1 as DFQATT and CDR2 as SNEGSKA (reference sequence). The CDR3 totals 14 residues. CDR3 coding DNA: TGCAGTGCTTCCCGGACTAGCGGCAAAGAGACCCAGTACTTC. Its protein product is CSASRTSGKETQYF.

This clonotype occurred many times. This rearrangement joins TRBV7-2 to TRBJ2-7; 8 nucleotides line up with TRBD2. The CDR3 covers 15 residues. CDR1 is SGHTA and CDR2 is FQGNSA in the germline V gene. The junction had 6 bases not matched to a gene; V was cut back by 4 bases and J by 1 base. In DNA form, the CDR3 reads TGTGCCAGCAGCTCCCAAGCGGGAGAATCCTACGAGCAGTACTTC. Its translation: CASSSQAGESYEQYF.

This clonotype has ten or more counts. The CDR3 sequence is CASSLVGRFDQPQHF. In DNA, the CDR3 is TGTGCCAGCAGCTTGGTTGGGCGATTCGATCAGCCCCAGCATTTT. The V and J genes are TRBV5-5 and TRBJ1-5; no definite D call. V lost 0 bases, J lost 5 bases, and 12 bases lay in between. The CDR3 spans 15 residues. The V gene's germline CDR1 is SGHKS and CDR2 YYEKEE (reference sequence).

This clonotype occurred many times. V is TRBV6-1 and J is TRBJ1-3, with a possible D match to TRBD1 (6 bases). V shed 5 bases and J shed 4 bases, with 15 bases lying between them. The CDR3 totals 15 residues. In germline, CDR1 is MNHNS, CDR2 SASEGT. The CDR3 protein is CASSPRQVTGNTIYF. The CDR3 region has the DNA TGTGCCAGCAGTCCCAGACAGGTTACCGGAAACACCATATATTTT.

This clonotype was recorded at least ten times. The chain combines TRBV2 with TRBJ2-5, with D perhaps TRBD1 or TRBD2 (5 bases each). The V gene lost 1 base and the J gene lost 2 bases, with 11 bases spanning the gap. The germline CDR1 and CDR2 sequences are SNHLY and FYNNEI. This CDR3 region has 15 residues. The CDR3 loop reads CASSEGGRKQETQYF. The CDR3 region has the DNA TGTGCCAGCAGTGAAGGGGGACGGAAACAAGAGACCCAGTACTTC.